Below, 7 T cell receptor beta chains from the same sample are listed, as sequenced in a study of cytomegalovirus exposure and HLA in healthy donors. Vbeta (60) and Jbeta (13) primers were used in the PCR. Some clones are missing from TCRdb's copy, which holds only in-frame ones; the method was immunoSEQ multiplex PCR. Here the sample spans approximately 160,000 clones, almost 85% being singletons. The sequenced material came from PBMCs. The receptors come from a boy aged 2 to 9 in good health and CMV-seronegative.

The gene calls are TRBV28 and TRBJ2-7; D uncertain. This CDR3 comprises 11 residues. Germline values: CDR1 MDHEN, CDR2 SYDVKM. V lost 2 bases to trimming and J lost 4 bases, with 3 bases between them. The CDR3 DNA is TGTGCCAGCAGTTTAATATACGAGCAGTACTTC. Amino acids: CASSLIYEQYF.

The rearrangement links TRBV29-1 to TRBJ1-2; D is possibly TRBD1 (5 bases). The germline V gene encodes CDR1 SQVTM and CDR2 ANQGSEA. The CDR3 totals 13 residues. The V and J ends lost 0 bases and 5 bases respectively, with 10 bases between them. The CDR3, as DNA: TGCAGCGTTGAAGACGCGGGGCTTTATGGCTACACCTTC. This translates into CSVEDAGLYGYTF.

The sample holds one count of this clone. CDR3 residues: CASSYPYLLNTGELFF. The DNA of the CDR3 is TGTGCCAGCAGTTACCCCTACCTACTTAACACCGGGGAGCTGTTTTTT. V usage is TRBV6-6 and J usage is TRBJ2-2, with no clear D. Germline V gene sequence: CDR1 MNHNY, CDR2 SVGAGI (reference sequence). CDR3 length: 16 amino acids. V lost 2 bases and J lost 2, with 12 bases in between.

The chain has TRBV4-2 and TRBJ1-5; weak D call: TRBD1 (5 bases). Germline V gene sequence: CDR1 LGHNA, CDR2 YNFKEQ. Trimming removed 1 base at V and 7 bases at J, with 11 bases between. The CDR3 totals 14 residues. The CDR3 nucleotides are TGTGCCAGCAGCCAAGGGGGCGCACAGCAGCCCCAGCATTTT. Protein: CASSQGGAQQPQHF.

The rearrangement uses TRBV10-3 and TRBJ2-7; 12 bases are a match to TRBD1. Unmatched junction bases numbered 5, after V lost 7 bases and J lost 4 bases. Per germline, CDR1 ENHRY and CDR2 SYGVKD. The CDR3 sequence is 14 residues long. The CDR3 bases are TGTGCCATCAATCCGGGACAGGGGGCTTACGAGCAGTACTTC. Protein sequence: CAINPGQGAYEQYF.

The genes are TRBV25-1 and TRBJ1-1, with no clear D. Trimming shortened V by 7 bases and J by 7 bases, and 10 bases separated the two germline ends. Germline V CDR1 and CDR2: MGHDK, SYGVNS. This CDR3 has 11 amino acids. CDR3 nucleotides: TGTGCCAGCAAGGGAGAGAATGAAGCTTTCTTT. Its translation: CASKGENEAFF.

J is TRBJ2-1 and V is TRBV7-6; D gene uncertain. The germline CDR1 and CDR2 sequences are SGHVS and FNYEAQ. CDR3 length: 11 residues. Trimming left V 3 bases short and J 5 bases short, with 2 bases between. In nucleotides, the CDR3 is TGTGCCAGCAGCTTCAACAATGAGCAGTTCTTC. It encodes CASSFNNEQFF.